One sample yielded the 25 T cell receptor beta chains listed below, sequenced in a study of radiotherapy plus CTLA-4 blockade in lung cancer. Clones were sequenced by immunoSEQ multiplex PCR, and TCRdb holds only the in-frame ones, with some missing. The sample consists of 45,000 to 55,000 clones, around 85% of them appearing once. The sequencing here drew on peripheral blood, taken from a patient treated with radiotherapy plus ipilimumab. The receptors shown here come from a human donor with non-small cell lung cancer who had a partial response to radiotherapy plus ipilimumab.

This clone occurred once. This rearrangement joins TRBV5-8 to TRBJ1-1; a weak D match, TRBD1 (5 bases). V was trimmed by 1 base and J by 1 base, leaving 11 bases between them. Germline CDR1 and CDR2: SGHTS and YDEGEE. This CDR3 is built from 15 residues. CDR3 loop: CASSLSGGPNTEAFF. The DNA of the CDR3 is TGTGCCAGCAGCTTGTCGGGGGGTCCGAACACTGAAGCTTTCTTT.

The V call is TRBV6-1, the J call TRBJ2-1; no clear D. V lost 4 bases and J 8 bases, leaving 15 bases between the germline ends. The CDR3 is made up of 14 amino acids. Per the germline V gene, CDR1 is MNHNS and CDR2 is SASEGT. The DNA for the CDR3 is TGTGCCAGCAGTGTCGAGGATGGTGGTCATGAGCAGTTCTTC. Translating it yields CASSVEDGGHEQFF.

The chain recombines TRBV19 with TRBJ2-7; TRBD1 matches at 7 bases. V dropped 5 bases and J dropped 3; count of bases not matched to a gene: 13. The CDR3 contains 16 residues. In germline, CDR1 is LNHDA, CDR2 SQIVND (reference sequence). Here the CDR3 reads CASSPIQGGQFYEQYF. The CDR3 bases are TGTGCCAGTAGTCCCATCCAAGGGGGACAGTTCTACGAGCAGTACTTC.

The rearrangement links TRBV5-1 to TRBJ1-3; D may be TRBD1 (6 bases). Germline CDR1 reads SGHRS; CDR2 reads YFSETQ. CDR3 length: 17 amino acids. With 4 bases removed from V and 2 bases from J, the gap between germline ends came to 19 bases. Here the CDR3 reads CASSITGMGIAGNTIYF. The CDR3 DNA reads as TGCGCCAGCAGCATCACAGGGATGGGGATAGCTGGAAACACCATATATTTT.

The chain links TRBV15 to TRBJ1-1, with unresolved D. Germline CDR1 LNHNV, CDR2 YYDKDF (reference sequence). V lost 3 bases and J lost 4, with 12 bases in between. The CDR3 has 14 amino acids. DNA of the CDR3: TGTGCCACCAGCAGGGACGGACTAGGCACTGAAGCTTTCTTT. Amino acids: CATSRDGLGTEAFF.

This clone was observed a single time. The chain is built from TRBV27 and TRBJ2-7; tentative D call: TRBD2 (6 bases). Trimming pared 2 bases from V and 6 bases from J, leaving 14 bases between. The CDR3 extends over 14 amino acids. Germline V gives CDR1 MNHEY, CDR2 SMNVEV (reference sequence). The CDR3 nucleotides read TGTGCCAGCAGTTTAGAGGCTAGCGTCGGCGAGCAGTACTTC. The encoded protein is CASSLEASVGEQYF.

CDR3 DNA: TGTGCCAGCTCAGCCGCCCGGGTGAATCGTGGCTACACCTTC. As protein: CASSAARVNRGYTF. The genes are TRBV18 and TRBJ1-2; D ambiguous. The V end was cut by 5 bases, the J end by 7 bases, with 17 bases between. CDR1 is KGHSH, CDR2 LQKENI, per germline. The CDR3 runs to 14 residues.

V is TRBV10-3 and J is TRBJ1-1; possibly TRBD1 for D (6 bases). CDR3 length equals 12 residues. Germline values: CDR1 ENHRY, CDR2 SYGVKD. V lost 6 bases, J lost 5 bases, and 10 bases lay in between. The CDR3 region has the DNA TGTGCCATCAGGGGAACAGGGACTGAAGCTTTCTTT. This translates into CAIRGTGTEAFF.

The chain couples TRBV7-3 to TRBJ2-1; TRBD2 matches 9 bases. Trimming removed 3 bases from V and 2 bases from J; junction bases left unmatched: 2. This CDR3 comprises 15 residues. Germline V CDR1 and CDR2: SGHTA, FQGTGA. DNA for the CDR3: TGTGCCAGCAGCTTGGTAGCGGGGGCCTACAATGAGCAGTTCTTC. Its protein is CASSLVAGAYNEQFF.

A word on this clone: Other DNA sequences in this sample translate to the same CDR3. The V call is TRBV5-5, the J call TRBJ2-2, with 9 bases fitting TRBD2. CDR3 length: 15 amino acids. Per germline, CDR1 SGHKS and CDR2 YYEKEE (reference sequence). V lost 0 bases to trimming and J lost 4 bases; unmatched junction nucleotides: 1. The CDR3 sequence: CASSLGAGGTGELFF. The CDR3 nucleotides read TGTGCCAGCAGCTTGGGAGCGGGGGGCACCGGGGAGCTGTTTTTT.

V is TRBV18 and J is TRBJ1-2; D is unresolved. The V end lost 3 bases, the J end lost 6 bases, and 14 bases lay between the germline ends. The CDR3 runs 14 residues. CDR1 KGHSH and CDR2 LQKENI come from the germline V gene. This CDR3 reads CASSPPGKKDGYTF. CDR3 nucleotides: TGTGCCAGCTCACCTCCAGGCAAAAAGGATGGCTACACCTTC. Full variable domain (remainder filled in from reference TRBV18 and TRBJ1-2): NAGVMQNPRHLVRRRGQEARLRCSPMKGHSHVYWYRQLPEEGLKFMVYLQKENIIDESGMPKERFSAEFPKEGPSILRIQQVVRGDSAAYFCASSPPGKKDGYTFGSGTRLTVV.

This clone was counted only a few times. This rearrangement joins TRBV7-9 to TRBJ2-1; a weak D match, TRBD2 (6 bases). The germline V and J ends were trimmed by 5 bases and 8 bases, with 19 bases remaining between them. Germline-derived CDR1 and CDR2 are SEHNR and FQNEAQ (reference sequence). This CDR3 contains 15 residues. In nucleotides, the CDR3 is TGTGCCAGCAGCCCGATACGGGGAGGAGGGGATGAGCAGTTCTTC. Translation gives CASSPIRGGGDEQFF.

The table lists this clone with a few counts. This rearrangement joins TRBV27 to TRBJ2-3; 10 bases align to TRBD2. The germline V gene has CDR1 MNHEY and CDR2 SMNVEV (reference sequence). The CDR3 totals 13 residues. With V trimmed by 8 bases and J by 5 bases, 4 bases remained unmatched. DNA of the CDR3: TGTGCCAGCCGTAGCGGGGGGTTAGATACGCAGTATTTT. Amino acids: CASRSGGLDTQYF.

The V and J genes are TRBV28 and TRBJ1-5; 7 nucleotides agree with TRBD1. CDR1 is MDHEN, CDR2 SYDVKM, per germline. J gave up 5 bases and V 6 bases, and 16 bases lay outside the gene matches. The CDR3 loop spans 17 amino acids. CDR3 protein: CASSSGGQGGSHQPQHF. CDR3 coding DNA: TGTGCCAGCAGCTCAGGGGGGCAGGGGGGATCCCATCAGCCCCAGCATTTT.

The chain joins TRBV5-8 to TRBJ2-2; 11 nucleotides agree with TRBD1. This CDR3 has 16 amino acids. V shed 2 bases, J shed 7 bases, and the junction held 7 bases outside the gene matches. Looked up from germline, CDR1 is SGHTS and CDR2 is YDEGEE. CDR3 DNA: TGTGCCAGCAGCTTTGGGACAGGGGGTATTGACGGGGAGCTGTTTTTT. It codes for CASSFGTGGIDGELFF.

This chain joins TRBV5-1 and TRBJ2-3; 7 nucleotides align to TRBD1. V shed 4 bases, J shed 1 base, and the junction held 9 bases outside the gene matches. The CDR3 has 16 residues. CDR1 is SGHRS, CDR2 YFSETQ, per germline. The CDR3 reads CASSPGQVIGTDTQYF. The CDR3 bases are TGCGCCAGCAGCCCTGGACAGGTTATCGGCACAGATACGCAGTATTTT.

DNA of the CDR3: TGTGCCAGCAGCGTAGCCATATCCGGGACAGGGTCATCCTACGAGCAGTACTTC. Translated, it gives CASSVAISGTGSSYEQYF. This chain uses TRBV9 with TRBJ2-7; 9 positions agree with TRBD1. The CDR3 contains 18 residues. The germline CDR1 and CDR2 sequences are SGDLS and YYNGEE. V was pared by 0 bases and J by 1 base, with 11 bases of the junction left unmatched.

The chain recombines TRBV5-6 with TRBJ1-3; D ambiguous. This CDR3 is 15 amino acids long. Between the trimmed V and J ends, which lost 0 bases and 0 bases, there was a span of 7 bases. Per the germline V gene, CDR1 is SGHDT and CDR2 is YYEEEE. CDR3 nucleotides: TGTGCCAGCAGCTTGGGTCAGTCCTCTGGAAACACCATATATTTT. It codes for CASSLGQSSGNTIYF.

The rearrangement uses TRBV9 and TRBJ1-4, with 9 bases lining up with TRBD1. CDR1 and CDR2 from the germline V gene are SGDLS and YYNGEE. J lost 1 base, V lost 4 bases, and 5 bases had no gene match. The CDR3 is 16 residues long. The CDR3 coding sequence is TGTGCCAGCAGCCCTGGACAGGGGAGAACTAATGAAAAACTGTTTTTT. This codes for CASSPGQGRTNEKLFF.

The CDR3 coding sequence is TGTGCCAGCAGCTTCCGTAGAGGTCGGGAGACCCAGTACTTC. Its translation is CASSFRRGRETQYF. V is TRBV7-8 and J is TRBJ2-5; no definite D call. The CDR3 runs 14 residues. CDR1 SGHVS and CDR2 FQNEAQ come from the germline V gene. V was clipped by 3 bases and J by 5 bases, with 13 bases between them.

This clone is medium-sized in the sample. The gene calls are TRBV30 and TRBJ1-2; maybe TRBD1 (6 bases). CDR3 length equals 13 residues. Germline V gene sequence: CDR1 GTSNPN, CDR2 SVGIG (reference sequence). Trimming cost V 3 bases and J 3 bases, with 11 bases left between them. CDR3 in DNA: TGTGCCTGGAGGTCCAGGGGAGACTATGGCTACACCTTC. Translating gives CAWRSRGDYGYTF.

The chain recombines TRBV27 with TRBJ1-2; D unresolved. This CDR3 is built from 13 residues. Trimming removed 2 bases at V and 3 bases at J, with 7 bases between. The germline V gene encodes CDR1 MNHEY and CDR2 SMNVEV (reference sequence). CDR3 in amino acids: CASSLGGYYGYTF. In DNA form, the CDR3 reads TGTGCCAGCAGTTTAGGAGGCTACTATGGCTACACCTTC.

The V and J genes are TRBV7-8 and TRBJ1-2; D gene uncertain. CDR1 is SGHVS and CDR2 is FQNEAQ in the germline V gene. Trimming left V 1 base short and J 8 bases short, with 11 bases between. CDR3 size: 13 residues. The CDR3 spells CASSLVPGNGYTF. CDR3 nucleotides: TGTGCCAGCAGCTTAGTCCCAGGAAACGGCTACACCTTC.

V is TRBV5-5 and J is TRBJ2-1, with D perhaps TRBD2 (6 bases). Looked up from germline, CDR1 is SGHKS and CDR2 is YYEKEE (reference sequence). The ends were cut back, 0 bases at V and 2 bases at J, with 9 bases in the middle. This CDR3 contains 15 residues. In nucleotides, the CDR3 is TGTGCCAGCAGCTTGGAGCGCGGGGCCTACAATGAGCAGTTCTTC. This translates into CASSLERGAYNEQFF.

The CDR3 DNA is TGTGCCAGCAGCGAATGGACAGGGAATGGCTACACCTTC. Amino acids: CASSEWTGNGYTF. The V and J genes are TRBV9 and TRBJ1-2; 8 bases map to TRBD1. This CDR3 region has 13 residues. Per germline, CDR1 SGDLS and CDR2 YYNGEE. V shed 3 bases, J shed 6 bases, and the junction held 4 bases outside the gene matches. Together with reference TRBV9 and TRBJ1-2, the CDR3 gives the full variable domain: DSGVTQTPKHLITATGQRVTLRCSPRSGDLSVYWYQQSLDQGLQFLIQYYNGEERAKGNILERFSAQQFPDLHSELNLSSLELGDSALYFCASSEWTGNGYTFGSGTRLTVV.